This section outlines one T cell receptor (beta chain) sequence together with its context. The protocol was immunoSEQ multiplex PCR, while the TCRdb copy is restricted to in-frame clones and leaves out a portion. The sample lists 150,000 to 170,000 clones, about 86% seen once, with more than 20% in the top ten. This CDR3 is 14 amino acids long. In germline, CDR1 is SGHRS, CDR2 YFSETQ. Trimming left V 0 bases short and J 4 bases short, with 8 bases between. The record originates from a study of cytomegalovirus exposure and HLA in healthy donors. The sequencing sample was made of PBMCs. The gene calls are TRBV5-1 and TRBJ1-5, with TRBD1 as a possible D gene (6 bases). The clonotype originates from a man aged 18 to 35 in good health and CMV-seropositive. CDR3 protein: CASSLGGQNQPQHF. The CDR3 region has the DNA TGCGCCAGCAGCTTGGGGGGGCAGAATCAGCCCCAGCATTTT.